This is a list of T cell receptor beta chains from one sample in a study of T cells in Graves' hyperthyroidism and ophthalmopathy. TCRdb reprocessed the multiplex PCR reads via MiXCR and lists one record per CDR3 protein. The table includes 650,000 to 850,000 distinct CDR3 sequences, 18% detected once. Sequences were obtained from blood. The receptors were gathered from a woman between 50 and 59 years old with Graves' hyperthyroidism that later progressed to Graves' ophthalmopathy. CDR3s include the opening cysteine and the closing phenylalanine or tryptophan. Each record gives: V gene, J gene, CDR3 length, CDR3 protein.

v_gene: TRBV6-1; j_gene: TRBJ1-3; len: 16; CDR3aa: CASKQGRSNSGNTIYF
v_gene: TRBV3-1; j_gene: TRBJ2-1; len: 15; CDR3aa: CASSQSGDSFHEQFF
v_gene: TRBV6-1; j_gene: TRBJ1-5; len: 14; CDR3aa: CASSEGSSNQPQHF
v_gene: TRBV13; j_gene: TRBJ2-7; len: 14; CDR3aa: CASSLGLPSYEQYF
v_gene: TRBV30; j_gene: TRBJ1-2; len: 14; CDR3aa: CAWRLTTGMVGYTF
v_gene: TRBV27; j_gene: TRBJ2-7; len: 15; CDR3aa: CASSLSGAGDLEQYF
v_gene: TRBV20-1; j_gene: TRBJ2-1; len: 15; CDR3aa: CSARDSTSGGYEQFF
v_gene: TRBV5-1; j_gene: TRBJ1-1; len: 12; CDR3aa: CASNNMNTEAFF
v_gene: TRBV10-1; j_gene: TRBJ2-3; len: 13; CDR3aa: CASSAGVTDTQYF
v_gene: TRBV7-9; j_gene: TRBJ2-7; len: 15; CDR3aa: CASSSRDRVSYEQYF
v_gene: TRBV27; j_gene: TRBJ1-2; len: 14; CDR3aa: CASSGTGIFSGYTF
v_gene: TRBV2; j_gene: TRBJ1-2; len: 14; CDR3aa: CASSGDGGFYGYTF
v_gene: TRBV12-3/TRBV12-4; j_gene: TRBJ1-5; len: 14; CDR3aa: CASSLESGNQPQHF
v_gene: TRBV29-1; j_gene: TRBJ2-5; len: 10; CDR3aa: CSVEDETQYF
v_gene: TRBV6-6; j_gene: TRBJ1-1; len: 15; CDR3aa: CASSYGGLVDTEAFF
v_gene: TRBV9; j_gene: TRBJ2-1; len: 16; CDR3aa: CASSAGAGSSYNEQFF
v_gene: TRBV6-2/TRBV6-3; j_gene: TRBJ2-1; len: 14; CDR3aa: CASRTGEKYNEQFF
v_gene: TRBV3-1; j_gene: TRBJ2-1; len: 16; CDR3aa: CASSQEGETAYNEQFF
v_gene: TRBV6-2/TRBV6-3; j_gene: TRBJ2-7; len: 17; CDR3aa: CASSYSIYGGISYEQYF
v_gene: TRBV20-1; j_gene: TRBJ2-1; len: 15; CDR3aa: CSARGRPGGVNEQFF
v_gene: TRBV13; j_gene: TRBJ2-7; len: 15; CDR3aa: CASSPSTGGAYEQYF
v_gene: TRBV20-1; j_gene: TRBJ1-1; len: 11; CDR3aa: CSVDRNTEAFF
v_gene: TRBV4-1; j_gene: TRBJ1-1; len: 14; CDR3aa: CASSDEGLGTEAFF
v_gene: TRBV3-1; j_gene: TRBJ1-2; len: 14; CDR3aa: CASSQEVDNYGYTF
v_gene: TRBV5-6; j_gene: TRBJ2-5; len: 13; CDR3aa: CAISPAGQETQYF
v_gene: TRBV29-1; j_gene: TRBJ2-7; len: 13; CDR3aa: CSVEDHSREEQYF
v_gene: TRBV13; j_gene: TRBJ2-1; len: 14; CDR3aa: CASSPFSPYNEQFF
v_gene: TRBV14; j_gene: TRBJ2-1; len: 13; CDR3aa: CASSANRAVEQFF
v_gene: TRBV9; j_gene: TRBJ2-6; len: 18; CDR3aa: CASSVVDARSSGANVLTF
v_gene: TRBV5-5; j_gene: TRBJ2-2; len: 16; CDR3aa: CASRKVTGVGTGELFF
v_gene: TRBV27; j_gene: TRBJ2-5; len: 16; CDR3aa: CASSLLASGGTETQYF
v_gene: TRBV20-1; j_gene: TRBJ2-2; len: 14; CDR3aa: CSARAGVNTGELFF
v_gene: TRBV11-1; j_gene: TRBJ1-1; len: 11; CDR3aa: CASSVGTEAFF
v_gene: TRBV11-1; j_gene: TRBJ1-1; len: 14; CDR3aa: CASSLGAGDTEAFF
v_gene: TRBV7-8; j_gene: TRBJ2-2; len: 17; CDR3aa: CASSLSGLAGSTGELFF
v_gene: TRBV29-1; j_gene: TRBJ2-1; len: 13; CDR3aa: CSVALTGGNEQFF
v_gene: TRBV15; j_gene: TRBJ1-3; len: 14; CDR3aa: CATSRDYPEQTIYF
v_gene: TRBV7-9; j_gene: TRBJ1-1; len: 15; CDR3aa: CASSLITAVNTEAFF
v_gene: TRBV20-1; j_gene: TRBJ2-2; len: 16; CDR3aa: CSARVLAGANTGELFF
v_gene: TRBV7-3; j_gene: TRBJ2-3; len: 14; CDR3aa: CASSIQGLTSAQYF
v_gene: TRBV7-8; j_gene: TRBJ2-1; len: 14; CDR3aa: CASSLVAGLNEQFF
v_gene: TRBV7-6; j_gene: TRBJ2-3; len: 14; CDR3aa: CASSLVAGQDTQYF
v_gene: TRBV6-1; j_gene: TRBJ2-7; len: 14; CDR3aa: CASSLGPFSYEQYF
v_gene: TRBV3-1; j_gene: TRBJ1-6; len: 15; CDR3aa: CASSPYRGNDSPLHF
v_gene: TRBV12-3/TRBV12-4; j_gene: TRBJ2-1; len: 16; CDR3aa: CASSPLTSGVNNEQFF
v_gene: TRBV9; j_gene: TRBJ2-2; len: 13; CDR3aa: CASSPQQGRELFF
v_gene: TRBV27; j_gene: TRBJ1-1; len: 13; CDR3aa: CASRLWKGAEAFF
v_gene: TRBV4-1; j_gene: TRBJ1-2; len: 14; CDR3aa: CASSQDPVNYGYTF
v_gene: TRBV15; j_gene: TRBJ2-3; len: 15; CDR3aa: CATSPGQLSTDTQYF
v_gene: TRBV19; j_gene: TRBJ1-5; len: 14; CDR3aa: CASSTAIGNQPQHF
v_gene: TRBV4-3; j_gene: TRBJ2-3; len: 14; CDR3aa: CASSLPAGLDTQYF
v_gene: TRBV12-5; j_gene: TRBJ1-1; len: 12; CDR3aa: CASGLQGSEAFF
v_gene: TRBV20-1; j_gene: TRBJ1-5; len: 18; CDR3aa: CSAPGRDTKPPSNQPQHF